Below are 24 T cell receptor beta chains sequenced from a single sample in a study of T cells after yellow fever vaccination. TCRdb reprocessed the 5' RACE reads via MiXCR and lists one record per CDR3 protein. The sample has around 160,000 distinct CDR3 sequences, 6% to 7.5% seen once. Sequenced here: CD4+ T cells sorted from PBMCs, sampled 5 days after the first yellow fever vaccination. All receptors derive from a young man who received the YFV17D yellow fever vaccine.

Many counts were recorded for this clonotype. This chain connects TRBV6-5 to TRBJ2-4; D remains ambiguous. V was trimmed by 2 bases and J by 3 bases, leaving 14 bases between them. Germline V gene sequence: CDR1 MNHEY, CDR2 SVGAGI. The CDR3 loop spans 16 amino acids. The CDR3 loop reads CASSYPQKSGKNIQYF. CDR3 DNA: TGTGCCAGCAGTTACCCTCAGAAGTCGGGCAAAAACATTCAGTACTTC.

This clonotype showed up just a few times. The V call is TRBV7-2, the J call TRBJ1-5; the D gene is possibly TRBD1 (6 bases). This CDR3 spans 15 amino acids. Trimming pared 1 base from V and 3 bases from J, leaving 10 bases between. Germline CDR1 and CDR2: SGHTA and FQGNSA. The CDR3 DNA reads as TGTGCCAGCAGCTTAGGGGGGGCCAACAATCAGCCCCAGCATTTT. It translates to CASSLGGANNQPQHF.

There are a few counts of this clonotype. This chain links TRBV6-2 or TRBV6-3 with TRBJ2-4; the match to TRBD2 covers 8 bases. Looked up from germline, CDR1 is MNHEY and CDR2 is SVGEGT. This CDR3 has 16 amino acids. V gave up 6 bases and J gave up 8 bases; unmatched junction bases: 15. Here the CDR3 reads CASRAAGGARIDIQYF. The CDR3, as DNA: TGTGCCAGCAGAGCGGCGGGGGGCGCGAGGATAGACATTCAGTACTTC.

This clonotype was recorded at least ten times. The J gene is TRBJ2-1, the V gene TRBV2, with TRBD2 as a possible D gene (6 bases). Germline V lookup: CDR1 SNHLY, CDR2 FYNNEI. Trimming left V 6 bases short and J 5 bases short, with 11 bases between. The CDR3 spans 13 residues. The CDR3 DNA follows: TGTGCCAGCAGCGGGACTTTACACAATGAGCAGTTCTTC. As protein: CASSGTLHNEQFF.

This clonotype occurred many times. The rearrangement links TRBV7-8 to TRBJ2-7; TRBD2 is a possible D gene (6 bases). The CDR3 is 14 amino acids. Per germline, CDR1 SGHVS and CDR2 FQNEAQ. With 5 bases removed from V and 0 bases from J, the gap between germline ends came to 11 bases. In nucleotides, the CDR3 is TGTGCCAGCAGCGGTCGGGACTCCTCCTACGAGCAGTACGTC. It codes for CASSGRDSSYEQYV.

The table lists this clonotype with many counts. The genes are TRBV18 and TRBJ1-1; the D is unclear. V was clipped by 5 bases and J by 0 bases, with 13 bases between them. Germline CDR1 and CDR2: KGHSH and LQKENI. The CDR3 has 15 amino acids. CDR3 nucleotides: TGTGCCAGCTCATCGAACTTATTCATGAACACTGAAGCTTTCTTT. The encoded protein is CASSSNLFMNTEAFF.

This clonotype was counted many times. The genes are TRBV10-3 and TRBJ1-6; 7 bases are shared with TRBD1. The CDR3 runs 14 residues. The germline gives CDR1 ENHRY, CDR2 SYGVKD. After removal of 10 bases from V and 10 bases from J, the junction contained 13 bases not matched to a gene. CDR3 region: CATTLEQGRSPLHF. For the CDR3, the DNA is TGTGCCACCACACTCGAACAGGGGAGGTCACCCCTCCACTTT.

This clonotype was counted ten times or more. This chain uses TRBV7-9 with TRBJ2-3; 8 bases fit TRBD1. The CDR3 length is 14 residues. The junction had 7 bases not matched to a gene; V was cut back by 5 bases and J by 6 bases. CDR1 SEHNR and CDR2 FQNEAQ come from the germline V gene (reference sequence). The CDR3 nucleotides read TGTGCCAGCAGCATGACAGGGGCTTCGGATACGCAGTATTTT. Encoded protein: CASSMTGASDTQYF.

In its sample, this clonotype was seen many times. J is TRBJ2-1 and V is TRBV20-1; unclear D gene. Deletions cut 6 bases from V and 8 bases from J, with 11 bases between. Germline values: CDR1 DFQATT, CDR2 SNEGSKA (reference sequence). This CDR3 spans 11 amino acids. The chain's CDR3 is CSAKSADEQFF. The CDR3 DNA reads as TGCAGTGCAAAATCGGCGGATGAGCAGTTCTTC.

This clonotype was counted between two and nine times. The chain combines TRBV5-6 with TRBJ2-1; unclear D gene. The germline V and J ends were trimmed by 4 bases and 7 bases, with 12 bases remaining between them. This CDR3 contains 13 residues. Germline lookup yields CDR1 SGHDT and CDR2 YYEEEE. CDR3 amino acids: CASSPLPRNEQFF. Here the CDR3 DNA reads TGTGCCAGCAGCCCCCTCCCCCGGAATGAGCAGTTCTTC.

This clonotype was recorded many times. The V and J genes are TRBV3-1 and TRBJ2-1; 11 nucleotides match TRBD2. Germline-derived CDR1 and CDR2 are LGHDT and YNNKEL (reference sequence). Trimming removed 0 bases from V and 11 bases from J; junction bases left unmatched: 6. The CDR3 length is 15 residues. Written as DNA, the CDR3 is TGTGCCAGCAGCCAAGAGGTGTTAGCGGGGGGGCAGCAGTTCTTC. Translation gives CASSQEVLAGGQQFF.

The table lists this clonotype with a few counts. This chain links TRBV5-1 with TRBJ1-1, with D possibly TRBD1 on 6 matching bases. Germline V gene lookup returns CDR1 SGHRS and CDR2 YFSETQ. The length of the CDR3 is 13 residues. V lost 4 bases to trimming and J lost 7 bases, with 14 bases between them. The CDR3 reads CASSRDKTFEAFF. The CDR3 DNA sequence: TGCGCCAGCAGCAGGGACAAGACTTTTGAAGCTTTCTTT.

Worth noting for this clonotype: With a much larger clone just one base away, this may be a read error. The chain combines TRBV11-1 with TRBJ2-2, with TRBD1 identical over 8 bases. CDR1 is SGHAT and CDR2 is FQDESV in the germline V gene (reference sequence). The length of the CDR3 is 19 residues. The CDR3 nucleotides read TGTGCCAGCAGACCCAACCGCGGGACAGGCGATCGGAACACCGTGGAGCTGTTTTTT. Protein product: CASRPNRGTGDRNTVELFF.

In regard to this clonotype: A read error may be the cause here, since a much bigger clone is one base away. The CDR3 DNA reads as TGTGCCAGCAGCTTAAACCAGCGGGGGGGCGAAGAGACCCGGTACTTC. This gives the protein CASSLNQRGGEETRYF. This rearrangement joins TRBV7-3 to TRBJ2-5; 10 bases align to TRBD2. Per the germline V gene, CDR1 is SGHTA and CDR2 is FQGTGA. The CDR3 has 16 residues.

Points on this clonotype: A clone one base away is much larger, so this may be a read error. J is TRBJ2-5 and V is TRBV7-2; perhaps D is TRBD1 or TRBD2 (5 bases each). Germline CDR1 SGHTA, CDR2 FQGNSA. V shed 2 bases and J shed 5 bases, with 15 bases lying between them. This CDR3 spans 15 amino acids. Written as DNA, the CDR3 is TGTGCCAGCAGCTTACAGCGGTGGGGCTGGGAGACCCAGTACTTC. Residues: CASSLQRWGWETQYF.

This chain uses TRBV12-3 or TRBV12-4 with TRBJ2-3, with D possibly being TRBD2 (5 bases). CDR3 length: 14 residues. V lost 3 bases to trimming and J lost 3 bases, with 10 bases between them. The CDR3 DNA reads as TGTGCCAGCAGTTTTTGGAGGTTAACAGATACGCAGTATTTT. Protein: CASSFWRLTDTQYF.

This clonotype was detected only a few times. The J gene is TRBJ2-2, the V gene TRBV11-2; D is undetermined. Trimming pared 5 bases from V and 2 bases from J, leaving 6 bases between. The germline gives CDR1 SGHAT, CDR2 FQNNGV. This CDR3 region has 13 residues. CDR3 protein: CASSEQNTGELFF. As DNA, the CDR3 is TGTGCCAGCAGCGAACAAAACACCGGGGAGCTGTTTTTT.

V and J are TRBV29-1 and TRBJ2-7; D remains unclear. CDR1 SQVTM and CDR2 ANQGSEA come from the germline V gene. With 4 bases removed from V and 3 bases from J, the gap between germline ends came to 7 bases. The CDR3 is made up of 11 amino acids. CDR3 nucleotides: TGCAGCGTTGTCCAGAGCTACGAGCAGTACTTC. Translating it yields CSVVQSYEQYF.

The genes are TRBV19 and TRBJ2-3; D may be TRBD2 (5 bases). CDR1 and CDR2 (germline): LNHDA, SQIVND (reference sequence). With 7 bases removed from V and 6 bases from J, the gap between germline ends came to 14 bases. The length of the CDR3 is 13 residues. The CDR3 reads CASTPEGADTQYF. The CDR3 region has the DNA TGTGCCAGTACCCCCGAGGGTGCGGATACGCAGTATTTT.

This clonotype was counted ten times or more. The chain recombines TRBV7-3 with TRBJ1-2; maybe TRBD1 (6 bases). Trimming removed 7 bases at V and 2 bases at J, with 11 bases between. Looked up from germline, CDR1 is SGHTA and CDR2 is FQGTGA. The CDR3 extends over 13 amino acids. CDR3 nucleotides: TGTGCCAGCACACCGGACAGAAACTATGGCTACACCTTC. Translation gives CASTPDRNYGYTF.

This clonotype was seen only a few times. The V and J genes are TRBV10-2 and TRBJ2-3, with D perhaps TRBD1 (6 bases). Germline-derived CDR1 and CDR2 are WSHSY and SAAADI. This CDR3 has 14 residues. V was cut by 3 bases and J by 5 bases, with 12 bases left in between. CDR3 protein: CASSDRGDVDTQYF. The CDR3, as DNA: TGCGCCAGCAGTGACAGGGGTGATGTAGATACGCAGTATTTT.

The chain links TRBV4-1 to TRBJ1-3; the D is unclear. CDR3 length equals 12 residues. V lost 1 base and J 7 bases, leaving 5 bases between the germline ends. Germline CDR1 reads MGHRA; CDR2 reads YSYEKL. Here the CDR3 DNA reads TGCGCCAGCAGCCAAGTTATGAACACCATATATTTT. It codes for CASSQVMNTIYF.

A few counts support this clonotype. The chain uses TRBV12-3 or TRBV12-4 and TRBJ1-5, with 11 bases lining up with TRBD1. V lost 6 bases and J lost 6; bases outside the gene matches: 13. The CDR3 has 17 residues. The CDR3 sequence: CASSNGQGARMSQPQHF. The DNA for the CDR3 is TGTGCCAGCAGCAACGGACAGGGGGCGCGAATGTCTCAGCCCCAGCATTTT.

As concerns this clonotype: As the CDR3 is not closed by the conserved phenylalanine or tryptophan, this likely results from a read error. V usage is TRBV27 and J usage is TRBJ2-7, with TRBD1 identical over 7 bases. This CDR3 has 16 amino acids. After removal of 6 bases from V and 4 bases from J, the junction contained 15 bases not matched to a gene. Germline lookup yields CDR1 MNHEY and CDR2 SMNVEV (reference sequence). The CDR3 sequence: CASSRYRGNFRYEQYI. The CDR3 DNA follows: TGTGCCAGCAGCCGCTACAGGGGTAATTTCCGATACGAGCAGTACATC.